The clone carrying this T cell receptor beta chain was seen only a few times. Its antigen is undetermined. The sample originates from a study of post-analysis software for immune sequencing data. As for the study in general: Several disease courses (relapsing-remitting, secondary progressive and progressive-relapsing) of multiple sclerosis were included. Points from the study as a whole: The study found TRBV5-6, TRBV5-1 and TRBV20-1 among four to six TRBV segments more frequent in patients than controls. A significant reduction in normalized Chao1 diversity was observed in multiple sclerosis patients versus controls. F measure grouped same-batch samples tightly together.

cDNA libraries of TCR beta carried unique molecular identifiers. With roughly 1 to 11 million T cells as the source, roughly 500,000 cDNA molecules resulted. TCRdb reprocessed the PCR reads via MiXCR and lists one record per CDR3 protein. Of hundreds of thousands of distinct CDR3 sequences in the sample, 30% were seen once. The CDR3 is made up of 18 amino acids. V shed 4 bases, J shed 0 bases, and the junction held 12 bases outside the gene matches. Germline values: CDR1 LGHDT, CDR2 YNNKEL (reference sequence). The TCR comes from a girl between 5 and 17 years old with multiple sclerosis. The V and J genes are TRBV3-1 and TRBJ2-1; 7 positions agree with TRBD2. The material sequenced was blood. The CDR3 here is CASSPFSAGVGSYNEQFF. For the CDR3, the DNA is TGTGCCAGCAGCCCTTTCTCGGCGGGAGTCGGCTCCTACAATGAGCAGTTCTTC.